Detailed here is one TCR beta chain. The antigen is undetermined. The entry originates in a study of T-cell reconstitution after alpha-beta-depleted transplantation in children. Whole-study results and caveats: The origin of high day-60 TCRbeta diversity in some patients lay in surviving recipient T cells and thymic progenitors. Two months or so post-transplant, alpha-beta T cells reportedly derived from several hundred expanded graft clones. When one year had passed after transplant, most T-cell counts and diversity came from newly produced T cells.

Trimming removed 2 bases from V and 2 bases from J; junction bases left unmatched: 5. The CDR3 loop spans 16 amino acids. Per germline, CDR1 SGHVS and CDR2 FNYEAQ. The TCRbeta library incorporated unique molecular identifiers. In TCRdb, the PCR reads were re-called with MiXCR into one record per CDR3 protein. Of roughly 790,000 distinct CDR3 sequences listed, roughly 16% are singletons. This sequence joins TRBV7-6 and TRBJ2-7; 11 bases line up with TRBD1. Sample: PBMCs, mostly from graft donor cells, taken 360 days after TCRalphabeta/CD19-depleted stem cell transplant. This clonotype was obtained from a male patient aged 5 to 17 who had a stem cell transplant for acute lymphoblastic leukemia, so the T cells may come from the graft donor. The CDR3 sequence: CASSLMDRGQTYEQYF. CDR3 nucleotide sequence: TGTGCCAGCAGCTTAATGGACAGGGGGCAGACCTACGAGCAGTACTTC.